This TCR beta chain stems from a study of PD-1 blockade in mismatch repair-deficient tumors. Study context: Patients had eleven to twelve mismatch repair-deficient cancer types and were previously treated and progressing.

Data came from immunoSEQ multiplex PCR; TCRdb stores just in-frame clones and leaves some out. This sample yields 25,000 to 30,000 clones, of which about 88% are seen a single time; about 3% belongs to the top ten. PCR or immunohistochemistry showed mismatch repair deficiency in every enrolled patient. Three pembrolizumab responders had their TCRs sequenced. Points from the study as a whole: Tumor-resident clones, often undetectable pretreatment in blood, expanded then contracted after pembrolizumab.

The CDR3 consists of 16 residues. Germline V gives CDR1 MNHEY, CDR2 SMNVEV (reference sequence). J lost 0 bases, V lost 6 bases, and 6 bases had no gene match. With respect to this clone: The antigen is undetermined.

The sequences come from PBMCs, collected before pembrolizumab treatment. The V gene is TRBV27, the J gene TRBJ1-5; TRBD1 agrees at 9 bases. This receptor was taken from an adult with mismatch repair-deficient cancer. Here the CDR3 DNA reads TGTGCCAGCAGGGTGACAGGGGGGGGTAGCAATCAGCCCCAGCATTTT. This gives the protein CASRVTGGGSNQPQHF.